The rows below give T cell receptor beta chains drawn from one sample of a study of human T cells and chemical hapten exposure. TCRdb re-called the RACE reads through MiXCR, storing one row per CDR3 protein. Of around 150,000 distinct CDR3 sequences detected, around 30% appear once; the ten largest clones hold approximately 2.1%. The sample in question was whole blood, obtained in connection with sensitization to the hapten diphenylcyclopropenone (DPC). Every receptor here comes from a woman aged 18-35 years with alopecia areata. Some clones in this sample may be carry-over from other donors' samples. The CDR3 runs from the conserved cysteine through the conserved F or W. A D gene is named only where the DNA matches it firmly. A row's size may be missing; if present it is once, few, many or a size class.

CSVVRDYTEAFF | TGCAGCGTTGTTCGGGATTACACTGAAGCTTTCTTT | TRBJ1-1 | NA | NA | TRBV29-1
CASSQDAGLAVYTDTQYF | TGTGCCAGCAGCCAAGATGCCGGCCTAGCGGTATACACAGATACGCAGTATTTT | TRBJ2-3 | medium-sized | TRBD2 | TRBV4-2
CSASDRAPFPSPQDNEQFF | TGCAGTGCCTCCGACCGGGCCCCATTCCCGTCACCCCAGGACAATGAGCAGTTCTTC | TRBJ2-1 | NA | NA | TRBV20-1
CASSFSQGQTGELFF | TGTGCCAGCAGTTTCTCACAGGGGCAGACCGGGGAGCTGTTTTTT | TRBJ2-2 | NA | TRBD1 | TRBV12-3/TRBV12-4
CASSHGTLYEQYF | TGTGCCAGCAGCCATGGGACTCTCTACGAGCAGTACTTC | TRBJ2-7 | NA | NA | TRBV14
CATSRDLGDTQYF | TGTGCCACCAGCAGAGATTTGGGAGATACGCAGTATTTT | TRBJ2-3 | NA | NA | TRBV15
CSSPGQGRRLAKNIQYF | TGCAGCTCCCCGGGACAGGGGCGTCGATTGGCCAAAAACATTCAGTACTTC | TRBJ2-4 | NA | TRBD1 | TRBV29-1
CSVEARDGYTF | TGCAGCGTTGAAGCCAGGGATGGCTACACCTTC | TRBJ1-2 | NA | NA | TRBV29-1
CASKDTLSGANVLTF | TGTGCCAGCAAGGACACCCTATCTGGGGCCAACGTCCTGACTTTC | TRBJ2-6 | NA | NA | TRBV28
CASSQPGTVSTEAFF | TGTGCCAGCAGCCAGCCCGGGACAGTTAGCACTGAAGCTTTCTTT | TRBJ1-1 | NA | TRBD1 | TRBV4-2
CSVRLDTQYF | TGCAGCGTGCGACTGGATACGCAGTATTTT | TRBJ2-3 | NA | NA | TRBV29-1
CASSYSRTGEAFF | TGTGCCAGCAGTTACTCCAGGACGGGCGAAGCTTTCTTT | TRBJ1-1 | NA | NA | TRBV6-2/TRBV6-3
CSAPGGGLAAYEQYF | TGCAGTGCTCCAGGAGGGGGACTAGCGGCCTACGAGCAGTACTTC | TRBJ2-7 | NA | TRBD2 | TRBV20-1
CARGTREYNEQFF | TGCGCCAGGGGGACGAGGGAGTACAATGAGCAGTTCTTC | TRBJ2-1 | few | NA | TRBV4-3
CASTFFPRGDEQFF | TGTGCCAGCACCTTTTTTCCCCGGGGCGATGAGCAGTTCTTC | TRBJ2-1 | few | NA | TRBV11-2
CSAISGRAPYNEQFF | TGCAGTGCCATTAGCGGGAGGGCCCCCTACAATGAGCAGTTCTTC | TRBJ2-1 | NA | TRBD2 | TRBV20-1